There are a few counts of the clone carrying this T cell receptor (beta chain). The sample comes from a study of blood T cell repertoires in COVID-19. Study background: The study drew acute and convalescent COVID-19 samples from the United States, Italy and Spain. In each case, the material was cDNA or gDNA derived from T cells, B-cell-depleted T cells, or PBMCs.

Per the original data handling: Amplification with reference gene primers provided the estimates of nucleated cell counts. Repertoires were generated with immunoSEQ multiplex PCR, while TCRdb's copy carries only in-frame clones and drops some. The V and J calls and the clone size are those of that table, but D and trimming were determined from the DNA. The sample contains roughly 150,000 clones, roughly four fifths of which appear only once. The material sequenced was peripheral blood. The source is a human donor in a cohort sampled during active COVID-19.

The CDR3 spells CASSPRGSGNQPQHF. The CDR3 DNA reads as TGTGCCAGCAGTCCCAGGGGGTCCGGCAATCAGCCCCAGCATTTT. The chain links TRBV7-8 to TRBJ1-5; 7 bases line up with TRBD1. The junction had 7 bases not matched to a gene; V was cut back by 6 bases and J by 2 bases. Germline V gene lookup returns CDR1 SGHVS and CDR2 FQNEAQ. The length of the CDR3 is 15 residues.